Presented here are 6 T cell receptor beta chains from one specimen sequenced in a study of CD8 T cell repertoires and HIV-1 epitope variants. Method: immunoSEQ multiplex PCR; TCRdb's copy keeps in-frame clones and lacks some. The sample lists over 5,000 clones; around 66% were seen once. No antigens are known for them. Sequenced input: cultured CD8+ T cells derived from PBMCs. These receptors all come from a male donor with HIV.

The chain combines TRBV28 with TRBJ1-1; 7 positions agree with TRBD1. Germline values: CDR1 MDHEN, CDR2 SYDVKM. This CDR3 comprises 14 residues. V lost 5 bases to trimming and J lost 5 bases; unmatched junction nucleotides: 8. The CDR3 region is CASSLNRGRTEAFF. The CDR3 region has the DNA TGTGCCAGCAGTCTCAACAGGGGACGGACTGAAGCTTTCTTT.

Concerning this clone itself: It is likely a read error, because the conserved phenylalanine at the end of the CDR3 is missing. The V call is TRBV18, the J call TRBJ2-7, with TRBD1 identical over 10 bases. The CDR3 spans 15 residues. Germline V lookup: CDR1 KGHSH, CDR2 LQKENI. The J segment lost 7 bases and the V segment lost 0 bases, leaving 6 bases of the junction unmatched. The CDR3 reads CASSPPFRDRGEQYL. CDR3 bases: TGTGCCAGCTCACCACCTTTCCGGGACAGGGGTGAGCAGTACCTC.

This sequence joins TRBV27 and TRBJ2-7; D gene unclear. The CDR3 loop spans 13 amino acids. With 6 bases removed from V and 0 bases from J, the gap between germline ends came to 9 bases. The germline gives CDR1 MNHEY, CDR2 SMNVEV (reference sequence). CDR3: CASRNWDSYEQYF. DNA for the CDR3: TGTGCCAGCAGGAACTGGGACTCCTACGAGCAGTACTTC.

By share, this clone ranks as medium-sized (0.01 to 0.1%). This chain uses TRBV27 with TRBJ1-1; D is ambiguous. The CDR3 is made up of 14 amino acids. V was trimmed by 6 bases and J by 3 bases, leaving 14 bases between them. Germline V CDR1 and CDR2: MNHEY, SMNVEV (reference sequence). CDR3 in amino acids: CASSPSDTYTEAFF. The CDR3 DNA reads TGTGCCAGCAGCCCCTCCGACACTTACACTGAAGCTTTCTTT.

This clone was counted a few times. The J gene is TRBJ2-7, the V gene TRBV28; D is undetermined. Trimming left V 4 bases short and J 2 bases short, with 12 bases between. Germline assignment: CDR1 MDHEN and CDR2 SYDVKM. CDR3 length: 14 residues. The CDR3 reads CASSYSVGAYEQYF. The DNA of the CDR3 is TGTGCCAGCAGTTACAGTGTTGGTGCCTACGAGCAGTACTTC.

This clone is labeled as medium-sized (0.01 to 0.1%). V gene TRBV7-9 combines with J gene TRBJ1-1, with 7 bases aligning to TRBD1. CDR1 SEHNR and CDR2 FQNEAQ come from the germline V gene (reference sequence). CDR3 length: 14 residues. V trimming: 5 bases; J trimming: 7 bases; junction bases outside the gene matches: 10. CDR3 amino acids: CASSLSGGSYEAFF. Here the CDR3 DNA reads TGTGCCAGCAGCCTATCAGGGGGTAGCTATGAAGCTTTCTTT.